This T cell receptor beta chain was captured by sequencing in a study of CXCR3-negative and CXCR3-positive naive CD8 T cells. Preparation of TRB cDNA libraries relied on 5' RACE carrying UMI labels. With the 5' RACE reads reprocessed, TCRdb shows one record per CDR3 protein and no DNA. In total, the table holds approximately 130,000 distinct CDR3 sequences. Triplicate sorts, 300,000 cells apiece, were made for each CD8+ T cell subset. Details on this clonotype: Antigen unknown.

Study-level results: Hydrophobicity was higher for TRB CDR3s found in CXCR3-positive naive cells than in CXCR3-negative naive cells. CXCR3 levels fell partly with cryopreservation; most assays relied on fresh PBMCs.

CDR3 size: 15 residues. The germline CDR1 and CDR2 sequences are SEHNR and FQNEAQ (reference sequence). The J gene is TRBJ2-3, the V gene TRBV7-9; TCRdb reports TRBD1, a call that lacks DNA to check it against. Sequencing was done on a sample of naive CXCR3+ CD8+ T cells from blood. Subset denoted: CD45RO-CCR7+CD27+CD95- naive CD8+ T cells expressing CXCR3 (TNR3+). The TCR was taken from a human donor in good health. Some clones in this sample may be carry-over from other donors' samples. The CDR3 protein is CASSQGTASTDTQYF.